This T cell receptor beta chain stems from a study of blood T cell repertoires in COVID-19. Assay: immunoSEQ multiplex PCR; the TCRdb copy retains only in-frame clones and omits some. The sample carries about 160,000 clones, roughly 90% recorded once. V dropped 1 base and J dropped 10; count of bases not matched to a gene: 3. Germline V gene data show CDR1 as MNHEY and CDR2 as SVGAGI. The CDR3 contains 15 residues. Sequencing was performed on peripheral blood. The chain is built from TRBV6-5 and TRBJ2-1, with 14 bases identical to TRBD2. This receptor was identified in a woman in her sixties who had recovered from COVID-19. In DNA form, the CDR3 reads TGTGCCAGCAGTTACTGGGGACTAGCGGGGGCAGAGCAGTTCTTC. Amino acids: CASSYWGLAGAEQFF.